The 10 T cell receptor beta chains reported below all come from one sample, sequenced in a study of molecular identifiers for immune sequencing clone quantification. TCRdb recomputed calls from the PCR reads with MiXCR, one row per CDR3 protein. Among a few hundred thousand distinct CDR3 sequences listed, over 20% were seen once. Sequencing was done on a sample of naive CD8+ T cells from blood, with Jurkat cell RNA spiked in. The subset here: FACS-sorted CD8+CD4-CCR7+CD45RA+ naive T cells. These TCRs come from a human donor in good health. Some libraries in this study had Jurkat cell RNA spiked in.

In its sample, this clonotype was seen a few times. The CDR3 coding sequence is TGTGCCAGCAGCCTCTCGATAGAGGGGAACACTGAAGCTTTCTTT. Its protein product is CASSLSIEGNTEAFF. This rearrangement joins TRBV3-1 to TRBJ1-1; D remains ambiguous. CDR3 length: 15 amino acids. Germline V gives CDR1 LGHDT, CDR2 YNNKEL (reference sequence). Trimming removed 4 bases from V and 1 base from J, with 13 bases in between.

Details on this clonotype: This may be a read error: a much more frequent sequence differs by one nucleotide. The chain links TRBV21-1 to TRBJ1-5; the tabulated D call, TRBD1, remains unverified against the DNA. TRBV21-1 is reported as a pseudogene. The CDR3 contains 16 residues. This chain's CDR3 is CASRFKQGYCSQPQHF. The CDR3 bases are TGTGCCAGCAGGTTTAAACAGGGCTATTGCAGTCAGCCCCAGCATTTT.

This clonotype was detected a few times. The junction and the germline gene differ at one end; a read error may be behind it. V is TRBV4-3 and J is TRBJ2-1, with 9 positions matching TRBD2. The germline V gene has CDR1 LGHNA and CDR2 YSLEER. There are 18 residues in the CDR3. This chain's CDR3 is CASTTGLAGAGLYNEQLF. The DNA for the CDR3 is TGCGCCAGCACCACGGGACTAGCAGGAGCGGGGCTGTACAATGAGCAGCTCTTC.

This clonotype was recorded once. The chain uses TRBV20-1 and TRBJ1-3; D not certain. V was clipped by 0 bases and J by 2 bases, with 11 bases between them. From germline, CDR1 is DFQATT and CDR2 SNEGSKA (reference sequence). This CDR3 is built from 15 residues. CDR3 amino acids: CSARDPGGTGNTIYF. CDR3 in DNA: TGCAGTGCTAGAGATCCGGGAGGGACTGGAAACACCATATATTTT.

The table lists this clonotype with a few counts. The chain joins TRBV12-3 or TRBV12-4 to TRBJ1-6; D not resolved. This CDR3 has 14 residues. V was trimmed by 8 bases and J by 5 bases, leaving 13 bases between them. DNA for the CDR3: TGTGCCAGCGGTGGACCAGGCCATAATTCACCCCTCCACTTT. This translates into CASGGPGHNSPLHF.

In this sample, this clonotype turned up many times. The chain uses TRBV7-9 and TRBJ1-4, with 7 bases that match TRBD1. V was pared by 1 base and J by 3 bases, with 11 bases of the junction left unmatched. Germline V CDR1 and CDR2: SEHNR, FQNEAQ (reference sequence). The CDR3 consists of 18 residues. Here the CDR3 DNA reads TGTGCCAGCAGCTTAGTGGTTAAAACCGGGACAGCTAATGAAAAACTGTTTTTT. Translating it yields CASSLVVKTGTANEKLFF.

The CDR3: CSARDARGGEAYYGYTF. The DNA for the CDR3 is TGCAGTGCTAGAGATGCGAGGGGGGGGGAGGCCTACTATGGCTACACCTTC. The rearrangement links TRBV20-1 to TRBJ1-2; TRBD1 is a possible D gene (6 bases). Per germline, CDR1 DFQATT and CDR2 SNEGSKA (reference sequence). CDR3 size: 17 residues. V was cut by 0 bases and J by 3 bases, with 20 bases left in between.

This clonotype was found a few times. The chain recombines TRBV6-5 with TRBJ2-7; 7 bases line up with TRBD1. There are 15 residues in the CDR3. Germline assignment: CDR1 MNHEY and CDR2 SVGAGI. V dropped 7 bases and J dropped 0; count of bases not matched to a gene: 9. This chain's CDR3 is CASTEAGTASYEQYF. DNA of the CDR3: TGTGCCAGCACCGAAGCCGGGACAGCCTCCTACGAGCAGTACTTC.

This clonotype was seen only a few times. V gene TRBV13 combines with J gene TRBJ1-2, with D maybe TRBD1 (5 bases). The CDR3 is 15 residues long. The germline CDR1 and CDR2 sequences are PRHDT and FYEKMQ (reference sequence). V shed 0 bases and J shed 0 bases, with 8 bases lying between them. CDR3 DNA: TGTGCCAGCAGCTTAGGCCTAGGGGCTAACTATGGCTACACCTTC. This gives the protein CASSLGLGANYGYTF.

This clonotype showed up many times. The gene calls are TRBV29-1 and TRBJ1-3; D remains unclear. Germline CDR1 SQVTM, CDR2 ANQGSEA. Trimming took off 6 bases at V and 0 bases at J, with 9 bases between the two ends. CDR3 length: 13 amino acids. CDR3 nucleotides: TGCAGCGTCGGGCCGTACTCTGGAAACACCATATATTTT. Amino acids: CSVGPYSGNTIYF.